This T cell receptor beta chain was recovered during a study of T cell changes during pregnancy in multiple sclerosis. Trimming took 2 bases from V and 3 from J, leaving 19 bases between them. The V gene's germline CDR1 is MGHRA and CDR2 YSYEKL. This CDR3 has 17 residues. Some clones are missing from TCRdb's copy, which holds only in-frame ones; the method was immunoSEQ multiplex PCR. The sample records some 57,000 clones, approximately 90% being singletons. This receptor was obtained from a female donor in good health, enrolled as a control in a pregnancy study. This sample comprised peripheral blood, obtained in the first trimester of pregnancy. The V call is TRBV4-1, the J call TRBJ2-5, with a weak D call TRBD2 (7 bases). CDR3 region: CASSQLDGRGGKETQYF. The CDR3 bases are TGCGCCAGCAGCCAACTTGATGGGAGGGGGGGGAAAGAGACCCAGTACTTC.